A single sample gave rise to the 21 T cell receptor beta chains below, sequenced in a study of beta chain features in type 1 diabetes. The study reverse transcribed the entire isolated RNA, so it sequenced expressed TCRB transcripts. TCRdb's table, derived via immunoSEQ multiplex PCR, lists solely in-frame clones and lacks some. The repertoire has 550,000 to 850,000 clones, around 15% of them found once; the top ten carry 0.022%. Study conclusions and caveats: TCRB CDR3s from Type 1 diabetes patients were moderately but significantly shorter in all four CD4+ subsets.

Their target antigens are unknown. Sequences were obtained from naive CD4+ T cells from blood. The source is a man aged 18 to 29 with type 1 diabetes.

In the case of this clone: Germline is not matched at one junction end, which may reflect a read error. The V and J genes are TRBV30 and TRBJ1-3; no clear D gene. Germline V CDR1 and CDR2: GTSNPN, SVGIG (reference sequence). This CDR3 is built from 14 residues. In DNA, the CDR3 is TGTGCCTGGAGTGTGAAGAACTCTGGAAACACCATGTATTTT. Encoded protein: CAWSVKNSGNTMYF.

The J gene is TRBJ2-5, the V gene TRBV4-1, with 7 bases fitting TRBD1. V trimming: 0 bases; J trimming: 7 bases; junction bases outside the gene matches: 8. This CDR3 has 15 residues. Germline CDR1 MGHRA, CDR2 YSYEKL. CDR3 protein: CASSQDKSPGGTQYF. CDR3 bases: TGCGCCAGCAGCCAAGATAAGTCTCCAGGGGGGACCCAGTACTTC.

The chain is built from TRBV7-9 and TRBJ2-7; weak D call: TRBD1 (5 bases). The CDR3 covers 15 residues. Trimming took off 5 bases at V and 0 bases at J, with 14 bases between the two ends. Germline-derived CDR1 and CDR2 are SEHNR and FQNEAQ (reference sequence). The CDR3 nucleotides are TGTGCCAGCAGCCTGTTAGGGGATAGCTCCTACGAGCAGTACTTC. Encoded protein: CASSLLGDSSYEQYF.

This clone has a handful of counts. Other DNA sequences of this sample code for an identical CDR3. The J gene is TRBJ2-1, the V gene TRBV9, with no clear D. V was trimmed by 4 bases and J by 2 bases, leaving 10 bases between them. This CDR3 is built from 14 residues. In germline, CDR1 is SGDLS, CDR2 YYNGEE. The CDR3 DNA follows: TGTGCCAGCAGCCCAACCGGGCCCTACAATGAGCAGTTCTTC. Translated, it gives CASSPTGPYNEQFF.

This clone has more than one count but fewer than ten. The chain has TRBV9 and TRBJ1-2, with D hard to call. The CDR3 has 14 amino acids. CDR1 SGDLS and CDR2 YYNGEE come from the germline V gene. Between the trimmed V and J ends, which lost 3 bases and 1 base, there was a span of 10 bases. Here the CDR3 reads CASSAQEINYGYTF. The CDR3 region has the DNA TGTGCCAGCAGCGCTCAAGAGATTAACTATGGCTACACCTTC.

V gene TRBV6-6 combines with J gene TRBJ2-7, with D possibly being TRBD2 (6 bases). Trimming took 2 bases from V and 3 from J, leaving 11 bases between them. This CDR3 spans 14 amino acids. The germline gives CDR1 MNHNY, CDR2 SVGAGI (reference sequence). In DNA form, the CDR3 reads TGTGCCAGCAGTTACCCCGGGGGTATCTACGAGCAGTACTTC. Translation gives CASSYPGGIYEQYF.

The sample holds a few counts of this clone. This CDR3 reads CAWIDRNSYNSPLHF. The CDR3 region has the DNA TGTGCCTGGATAGACAGGAACTCCTATAATTCACCCCTCCACTTT. The chain couples TRBV30 to TRBJ1-6; a possible D gene is TRBD1 (6 bases). V lost 4 bases and J lost 0, with 10 bases in between. This CDR3 has 15 amino acids. The V gene's germline CDR1 is GTSNPN and CDR2 SVGIG (reference sequence).

V and J are TRBV29-1 and TRBJ1-2; 7 bases are shared with TRBD1. Germline V lookup: CDR1 SQVTM, CDR2 ANQGSEA. The CDR3 contains 11 residues. The V segment lost 7 bases and the J segment 7 bases; nucleotides outside the gene matches: 6. The CDR3 nucleotides are TGCAGCGGCAACAGGGGAGGTGGCTACACCTTC. This gives the protein CSGNRGGGYTF.

V is TRBV19 and J is TRBJ2-7; TRBD1 agrees at 7 bases. This CDR3 has 14 amino acids. Germline V gives CDR1 LNHDA, CDR2 SQIVND (reference sequence). J lost 3 bases, V lost 5 bases, and 7 bases had no gene match. This chain's CDR3 is CASSRQGKFYEQYF. CDR3 DNA sequence: TGTGCCAGTAGTCGACAGGGAAAATTCTACGAGCAGTACTTC.

This clone was seen a few times. This rearrangement joins TRBV4-1 to TRBJ2-1; possibly TRBD1 for D (6 bases). Trimming removed 1 base at V and 2 bases at J, with 12 bases between. Germline CDR1 and CDR2: MGHRA and YSYEKL. CDR3 size: 16 residues. Written as DNA, the CDR3 is TGCGCCAGCAGCCAAGTGGGACGGGACACCTACAATGAGCAGTTCTTC. Protein product: CASSQVGRDTYNEQFF.

The rearrangement joins TRBV5-1 to TRBJ2-7; D uncertain. This CDR3 comprises 14 residues. CDR1 is SGHRS, CDR2 YFSETQ, per germline. V lost 2 bases to trimming and J lost 3 bases, with 12 bases between them. As DNA, the CDR3 is TGCGCCAGCAGCTTCGGTGAAATCAACTACGAGCAGTACTTC. As protein: CASSFGEINYEQYF. Looking up the rest from reference TRBV5-1 and TRBJ2-7 gives the full variable domain: KAGVTQTPRYLIKTRGQQVTLSCSPISGHRSVSWYQQTPGQGLQFLFEYFSETQRNKGNFPGRFSGRQFSNSRSEMNVSTLELGDSALYLCASSFGEINYEQYFGPGTRLTVT.

This clone was seen only a few times. The V call is TRBV7-6, the J call TRBJ2-3; D gene unclear. V was clipped by 5 bases and J by 2 bases, with 17 bases between them. Germline V gene sequence: CDR1 SGHVS, CDR2 FNYEAQ. The CDR3 loop spans 16 amino acids. CDR3 in DNA: TGTGCCAGCAGCCCTCTAGGTTCCCGGAACACAGATACGCAGTATTTT. Translated, it gives CASSPLGSRNTDTQYF.

V and J are TRBV7-2 and TRBJ2-1, with a tentative D call TRBD2 (6 bases). The germline CDR1 and CDR2 sequences are SGHTA and FQGNSA. This CDR3 comprises 15 residues. V shed 5 bases and J shed 1 base, with 12 bases lying between them. The CDR3: CASSLFGGSYNEQFF. The DNA for the CDR3 is TGTGCCAGCAGCCTATTCGGGGGTTCCTACAATGAGCAGTTCTTC.

This clone showed up just a few times. CDR3 protein: CASSLPGANVLTF. CDR3 coding DNA: TGTGCCAGCAGCTTACCTGGGGCCAACGTCCTGACTTTC. The genes are TRBV7-8 and TRBJ2-6; D is undetermined. The CDR3 has 13 residues. V was pared by 2 bases and J by 2 bases, with 1 base between. Germline V lookup: CDR1 SGHVS, CDR2 FQNEAQ.

The chain is built from TRBV5-1 and TRBJ2-1, with TRBD1 as a possible D gene (5 bases). Germline CDR1 reads SGHRS; CDR2 reads YFSETQ. The ends were cut back, 0 bases at V and 3 bases at J, with 13 bases in the middle. This CDR3 comprises 16 residues. DNA for the CDR3: TGCGCCAGCAGCTTGGCGAAGACAGTGTACTACAATGAGCAGTTCTTC. It encodes CASSLAKTVYYNEQFF.

This clone occurred a few times. The V call is TRBV29-1, the J call TRBJ2-2, with 7 bases identical to TRBD1. The germline CDR1 and CDR2 sequences are SQVTM and ANQGSEA. The length of the CDR3 is 14 residues. V gave up 6 bases and J gave up 3 bases; unmatched junction bases: 7. CDR3 sequence reads: CSVRQGEDTGELFF. As DNA, the CDR3 is TGCAGCGTAAGACAGGGAGAAGACACCGGGGAGCTGTTTTTT.

This clone was seen more than once but under ten times. This chain connects TRBV2 to TRBJ2-5, with D maybe TRBD1 (5 bases). CDR3 size: 13 residues. Trimming shortened V by 7 bases and J by 4 bases, and 13 bases separated the two germline ends. Looked up from germline, CDR1 is SNHLY and CDR2 is FYNNEI. DNA for the CDR3: TGTGCCAGCACAAGTGGGGCCGGAGAGACCCAGTACTTC. Its translation is CASTSGAGETQYF. Looking up the rest from reference TRBV2 and TRBJ2-5 gives the full variable domain: EPEVTQTPSHQVTQMGQEVILRCVPISNHLYFYWYRQILGQKVEFLVSFYNNEISEKSEIFDDQFSVERPDGSNFTLKIRSTKLEDSAMYFCASTSGAGETQYFGPGTRLLVL.

This chain connects TRBV28 to TRBJ2-1; either TRBD1 or TRBD2 may supply D (5 bases each). Germline CDR1 and CDR2: MDHEN and SYDVKM. The CDR3 is 16 amino acids. V lost 4 bases, J lost 0 bases, and 13 bases lay in between. DNA of the CDR3: TGTGCCAGCAGTTCCTACGGGGCCAGCTCCTACAATGAGCAGTTCTTC. It encodes CASSSYGASSYNEQFF.

This clone was picked up a small number of times. This sequence joins TRBV28 and TRBJ1-5, with D maybe TRBD1 (5 bases). The germline gives CDR1 MDHEN, CDR2 SYDVKM. Trimming removed 11 bases at V and 7 bases at J, with 15 bases between. This CDR3 is built from 12 residues. Here the CDR3 DNA reads TGTGCCTCGCAGCAGGGTTGGCAGCCCCAGCATTTT. Protein sequence: CASQQGWQPQHF.

V usage is TRBV2 and J usage is TRBJ1-2; D gene unclear. Trimming took off 1 base at V and 4 bases at J, with 4 bases between the two ends. From germline, CDR1 is SNHLY and CDR2 FYNNEI. The CDR3 is made up of 12 amino acids. The CDR3 protein is CASSEGVYGYTF. The CDR3 bases are TGTGCCAGCAGTGAAGGGGTCTATGGCTACACCTTC.

This clone was seen more than once but under ten times. V usage is TRBV10-2 and J usage is TRBJ1-1, with D maybe TRBD1 (5 bases). The CDR3 is made up of 12 amino acids. Germline lookup yields CDR1 WSHSY and CDR2 SAAADI. V was pared by 7 bases and J by 1 base, with 7 bases between. This CDR3 reads CASTTGNTEAFF. CDR3 nucleotides: TGCGCCAGCACCACAGGGAACACTGAAGCTTTCTTT.